The TCR beta chain described here comes from a study of identical twins. Study-level points and caveats: Insertion counts were lower in abundant cord blood beta clonotypes, a trend that memory repertoires did not show. Out-of-frame beta sequences exhibited a weaker degree of excess twin sharing.

Comment on this clonotype: The antigen is not known.

J gave up 5 bases and V 3 bases, and 14 bases lay outside the gene matches. Germline V gene data show CDR1 as SGHRS and CDR2 as YFSETQ. The CDR3 runs 16 residues. cDNA molecules carried unique molecular identifiers, and template switching added a universal primer site. Each CDR3 protein gets one entry after TCRdb re-called the 5' RACE reads with MiXCR. The sample includes 550,000 to 800,000 distinct CDR3 sequences, around 7.4% of them seen just once. The same data also contributed to another study, on yellow fever vaccine responses in identical twins.

The rearrangement uses TRBV5-1 and TRBJ2-7; TRBD1 aligns across 7 bases. The sequence was obtained from a woman younger than 30 in good health. Sequenced sample: PBMCs. The CDR3 protein is CASSSEDREGTHEQYF. CDR3 coding DNA: TGCGCCAGCAGCTCGGAAGACAGGGAAGGTACCCACGAGCAGTACTTC.